The next 20 T cell receptor beta chains were all read from a single sample in a study of blood T cell repertoires in COVID-19. Assay used: immunoSEQ multiplex PCR; TCRdb lists only in-frame clones, some missing. The repertoire holds around 72,000 clones, 80% to 90% seen once, with around 6.7% in the top ten. Material for sequencing was peripheral blood. The source of these receptors is a woman in her 50s with acute or convalescent COVID-19.

The rearrangement uses TRBV5-1 and TRBJ1-5, with D tentatively TRBD1 (6 bases). The germline V gene encodes CDR1 SGHRS and CDR2 YFSETQ. V was trimmed by 1 base and J by 4 bases, leaving 12 bases between them. CDR3 length equals 15 residues. CDR3 in amino acids: CASSLFQGPNQPQHF. DNA of the CDR3: TGCGCCAGCAGCTTGTTCCAGGGGCCAAATCAGCCCCAGCATTTT.

This sequence joins TRBV18 and TRBJ2-4; TRBD1 aligns across 8 bases. CDR3 size: 17 residues. Germline V gene sequence: CDR1 KGHSH, CDR2 LQKENI. Unmatched junction bases numbered 19, after V lost 8 bases and J lost 7 bases. The DNA for the CDR3 is TGTGCCAGCACCCCGACAGGGGTCATCAGAAACACCAACATTCAGTACTTC. It codes for CASTPTGVIRNTNIQYF.

The rearrangement links TRBV24-1 to TRBJ1-2, with 7 bases aligning to TRBD1. This CDR3 has 12 amino acids. V was pared by 7 bases and J by 5 bases, with 3 bases of the junction left unmatched. Germline V lookup: CDR1 KGHDR, CDR2 SFDVKD. The DNA for the CDR3 is TGTGCCACCAGCGAACAGGGGTATGGCTACACCTTC. Translation: CATSEQGYGYTF.

This chain uses TRBV2 with TRBJ1-6; 11 bases are a match to TRBD1. In germline, CDR1 is SNHLY, CDR2 FYNNEI. The CDR3 loop spans 17 amino acids. J was trimmed by 7 bases and V by 5 bases; bases with no gene match: 10. The CDR3 loop is CASSYGGTGGPNSPLHF. For the CDR3, the DNA is TGTGCCAGCAGTTACGGAGGGACAGGGGGACCAAATTCACCCCTCCACTTT.

The rearrangement uses TRBV6-6 and TRBJ2-1; the match to TRBD1 covers 9 bases. CDR3 size: 16 residues. Germline V gene sequence: CDR1 MNHNY, CDR2 SVGAGI (reference sequence). Trimming took 7 bases from V and 0 from J; bases not matched to a gene: 7. CDR3 DNA: TGTGCCAGCATCCGGGACAGGGCTAGCTCCTACAATGAGCAGTTCTTC. It specifies CASIRDRASSYNEQFF.

J is TRBJ2-5 and V is TRBV14; TRBD2 aligns across 7 bases. The CDR3 covers 15 residues. V lost 0 bases and J lost 2; bases outside the gene matches: 3. Per the germline V gene, CDR1 is SGHDN and CDR2 is FVKESK. CDR3 in DNA: TGTGCCAGCAGCCAAGAGGGACTAAGACAAGAGACCCAGTACTTC. This sequence encodes CASSQEGLRQETQYF.

The rearrangement joins TRBV3-1 (or the pseudogene TRBV3-2) to TRBJ1-5; D might be TRBD1 (6 bases). The germline V gene has CDR1 LGHDT and CDR2 YNNKEL (reference sequence). Trimming left V 6 bases short and J 5 bases short, with 17 bases between. The CDR3 has 15 amino acids. Here the CDR3 reads CASRPGRTEDQPQHF. CDR3 sequence (DNA): TGTGCCAGCAGACCCGGGAGGACAGAAGATCAGCCCCAGCATTTT.

The chain joins TRBV19 to TRBJ2-2; 8 nucleotides line up with TRBD1. This CDR3 has 15 residues. Per germline, CDR1 LNHDA and CDR2 SQIVND (reference sequence). J gave up 6 bases and V 7 bases, and 10 bases lay outside the gene matches. The CDR3 nucleotides read TGTGCCAGTATTCCCGGACAGGGTGGGGCCGGGGAGCTGTTTTTT. It translates to CASIPGQGGAGELFF. Complete variable domain (other parts from reference TRBV19 and TRBJ2-2): DGGITQSPKYLFRKEGQNVTLSCEQNLNHDAMYWYRQDPGQGLRLIYYSQIVNDFQKGDIAEGYSVSREKKESFPLTVTSAQKNPTAFYLCASIPGQGGAGELFFGEGSRLTVL.

This CDR3 is CASSDLTSGSYYEQFF. The DNA for the CDR3 is TGTGCCAGTAGTGACCTGACTAGCGGGAGTTACTATGAGCAGTTCTTC. The V call is TRBV19, the J call TRBJ2-1; 12 bases map to TRBD2. This CDR3 has 16 residues. The V gene end was trimmed by 5 bases and the J gene end by 8 bases; junction bases not matched to a gene: 10. Germline loops: CDR1 LNHDA, CDR2 SQIVND (reference sequence).

The chain links TRBV4-2 to TRBJ2-1, with 9 bases matching TRBD2. Germline V gene lookup returns CDR1 LGHNA and CDR2 YNFKEQ. This CDR3 has 16 residues. V dropped 4 bases and J dropped 5; count of bases not matched to a gene: 9. The DNA for the CDR3 is TGTGCCAGCAGCCCAGAACCGGGACTAGCCAACAATGAGCAGTTCTTC. Translating it yields CASSPEPGLANNEQFF.

The rearrangement uses TRBV19 and TRBJ1-2, with a tentative D call TRBD1 (5 bases). The germline gives CDR1 LNHDA, CDR2 SQIVND (reference sequence). V was clipped by 0 bases and J by 4 bases, with 12 bases between them. This CDR3 spans 15 amino acids. The CDR3 loop reads CASSIEGTGFYGYTF. The CDR3 coding sequence is TGTGCCAGTAGTATAGAGGGAACAGGATTCTATGGCTACACCTTC.

The chain has TRBV7-2 and TRBJ1-2; 7 bases map to TRBD1. Germline CDR1 reads SGHTA; CDR2 reads FQGNSA. Unmatched junction bases numbered 10, after V lost 2 bases and J lost 4 bases. This CDR3 is 16 amino acids long. The CDR3 DNA follows: TGTGCCAGCAGCTTATTAGTCGGGACAGCCTCCTATGGCTACACCTTC. Translated, it gives CASSLLVGTASYGYTF.

This chain connects TRBV6-5 to TRBJ2-7, with D maybe TRBD2 (6 bases). Trimming shortened V by 2 bases and J by 0 bases, and 11 bases separated the two germline ends. The length of the CDR3 is 15 residues. Germline V gene sequence: CDR1 MNHEY, CDR2 SVGAGI. CDR3 sequence reads: CASSYGGASSYEQYF. DNA of the CDR3: TGTGCCAGCAGTTACGGCGGGGCAAGCTCCTACGAGCAGTACTTC.

The chain uses TRBV29-1 and TRBJ2-5; D is undetermined. CDR1 is SQVTM, CDR2 ANQGSEA, per germline. V gave up 5 bases and J gave up 7 bases, with 11 bases separating them. There are 11 residues in the CDR3. In DNA form, the CDR3 reads TGCAGCGTTCGTAGCCGAGGGACCCAGTACTTC. It yields the protein CSVRSRGTQYF.

V usage is TRBV18 and J usage is TRBJ1-2, with 8 bases lining up with TRBD1. V lost 3 bases to trimming and J lost 8 bases; unmatched junction nucleotides: 11. This CDR3 contains 15 residues. CDR1 and CDR2 (germline): KGHSH, LQKENI. The chain's CDR3 is CASSPTRQGSGGYTF. In DNA form, the CDR3 reads TGTGCCAGCTCACCGACAAGACAGGGGAGCGGCGGCTACACCTTC.

This clone was seen a single time. The J gene is TRBJ2-3, the V gene TRBV7-9, with TRBD2 identical over 9 bases. Germline V gives CDR1 SEHNR, CDR2 FQNEAQ (reference sequence). V lost 5 bases and J lost 6; bases outside the gene matches: 6. The CDR3 totals 14 residues. The CDR3 nucleotides are TGTGCCAGCAGCCCCGGGACTAGCCTCGATACGCAGTATTTT. It translates to CASSPGTSLDTQYF. Full variable domain (rest looked up from reference TRBV7-9 and TRBJ2-3): DTGVSQNPRHKITKRGQNVTFRCDPISEHNRLYWYRQTLGQGPEFLTYFQNEAQLEKSRLLSDRFSAERPKGSFSTLEIQRTEQGDSAMYLCASSPGTSLDTQYFGPGTRLTVL.

This chain connects TRBV5-5 to TRBJ2-5; TRBD1 is a possible D gene (6 bases). V was cut by 0 bases and J by 2 bases, with 14 bases left in between. Per the germline V gene, CDR1 is SGHKS and CDR2 is YYEKEE (reference sequence). The CDR3 length is 16 residues. CDR3 protein: CASSLGPGDKQETQYF. The CDR3 DNA is TGTGCCAGCAGCTTGGGGCCCGGGGACAAGCAAGAGACCCAGTACTTC.

The chain combines TRBV25-1 with TRBJ1-1, with D unclear. Trimming took 6 bases from V and 10 from J, leaving 9 bases between them. This CDR3 is 10 amino acids long. The germline V gene encodes CDR1 MGHDK and CDR2 SYGVNS. This chain's CDR3 is CASSGISAFF. The DNA for the CDR3 is TGTGCCAGCAGCGGGATTTCAGCTTTCTTT. Together with reference TRBV25-1 and TRBJ1-1, the CDR3 gives the full variable domain: EADIYQTPRYLVIGTGKKITLECSQTMGHDKMYWYQQDPGMELHLIHYSYGVNSTEKGDLSSESTVSRIRTEHFPLTLESARPSHTSQYLCASSGISAFFGQGTRLTVV.

V is TRBV6-5 and J is TRBJ2-4; D is perhaps TRBD1 (5 bases). The CDR3 loop spans 15 amino acids. In germline, CDR1 is MNHEY, CDR2 SVGAGI. Trimming took 7 bases from V and 0 from J, leaving 13 bases between them. The DNA for the CDR3 is TGTGCCAGCAAAAAAGAAGGGGTAGCCAAAAACATTCAGTACTTC. Protein: CASKKEGVAKNIQYF.

This clone was counted between two and nine times. The V gene is TRBV7-9, the J gene TRBJ2-7; 13 bases are a match to TRBD2. The germline gives CDR1 SEHNR, CDR2 FQNEAQ (reference sequence). This CDR3 has 17 residues. V lost 3 bases and J lost 2; bases outside the gene matches: 7. Written as DNA, the CDR3 is TGTGCCAGCAGCTTTGTTCCGGGACTAGCGGGACCCTACGAGCAGTACTTC. Translation: CASSFVPGLAGPYEQYF.